A selection of T cell receptor beta chains follows, all from one sample in a study of cytomegalovirus exposure and HLA in healthy donors. Clones were read by immunoSEQ multiplex PCR, and TCRdb kept only the in-frame ones, dropping some. The sample gives roughly 240,000 clones, around 80% of which show up once; approximately 0.49% is in the top ten. Input material: PBMCs. The source of these receptors is a boy aged 5-17 years in good health and CMV-seronegative. Each CDR3 is given with its conserved first and last residue. The D gene is left open where the match is weak. Clone size, where shown, is once, few, many, or a class for clones that have expanded.

CDR3 protein: CASRTGLNTEAFF
CDR3 DNA: TGTGCCAGCAGAACAGGGCTCAACACTGAAGCTTTCTTT
J gene: TRBJ1-1
V gene: TRBV27
D gene: .
clone size: .

CDR3 protein: CATSTTLLEGIPKNTEAFF
CDR3 DNA: TGTGCCACCAGCACCACCCTTTTGGAGGGAATTCCAAAGAACACTGAAGCTTTCTTT
J gene: TRBJ1-1
V gene: TRBV15
D gene: .
clone size: .

CDR3 protein: CATSRPLGRGGNTEAFF
CDR3 DNA: TGTGCCACCAGCAGACCCCTGGGACGGGGAGGGAACACTGAAGCTTTCTTT
J gene: TRBJ1-1
V gene: TRBV15
D gene: .
clone size: .

CDR3 protein: CAWSVSDTDTQYF
CDR3 DNA: TGTGCCTGGAGTGTAAGCGACACAGATACGCAGTATTTT
J gene: TRBJ2-3
V gene: TRBV30
D gene: .
clone size: .

CDR3 protein: CASSFEGAGATEAFF
CDR3 DNA: TGCGCCAGCAGCTTTGAGGGGGCAGGGGCCACTGAAGCTTTCTTT
J gene: TRBJ1-1
V gene: TRBV5-1
D gene: TRBD1
clone size: .

CDR3 protein: CASSYGQDYEQYF
CDR3 DNA: TGTGCCAGCAGCTACGGACAGGACTACGAGCAGTACTTC
J gene: TRBJ2-7
V gene: TRBV7-8
D gene: TRBD1
clone size: .

CDR3 protein: CASSWELAGVTTTDTQYF
CDR3 DNA: TGTGCCAGCAGTTGGGAGCTAGCGGGGGTCACAACCACAGATACGCAGTATTTT
J gene: TRBJ2-3
V gene: TRBV2
D gene: TRBD2
clone size: .

CDR3 protein: CASSIRQGRAGANVLTF
CDR3 DNA: TGTGCCAGTAGTATTCGACAGGGTCGGGCTGGGGCCAACGTCCTGACTTTC
J gene: TRBJ2-6
V gene: TRBV19
D gene: TRBD1
clone size: .

CDR3 protein: CASSFRGGGIYEQYF
CDR3 DNA: TGTGCCAGCAGCTTCAGAGGCGGGGGGATCTACGAGCAGTACTTC
J gene: TRBJ2-7
V gene: TRBV11-2
D gene: TRBD2
clone size: .

CDR3 protein: CAWSKGRTYEQYF
CDR3 DNA: TGTGCCTGGAGTAAGGGGCGCACCTACGAGCAGTACTTC
J gene: TRBJ2-7
V gene: TRBV30
D gene: .
clone size: .

CDR3 protein: CASSSSTTYTDTQYF
CDR3 DNA: TGCGCCAGCAGCTCTTCAACTACATACACAGATACGCAGTATTTT
J gene: TRBJ2-3
V gene: TRBV5-1
D gene: .
clone size: .

CDR3 protein: CASSLGGRGLAGLQETQYF
CDR3 DNA: TGTGCCAGCAGCTTGGGGGGCAGGGGGCTAGCGGGGTTACAAGAGACCCAGTACTTC
J gene: TRBJ2-5
V gene: TRBV5-6
D gene: .
clone size: .

CDR3 protein: CASSQVFDGLSGNTIYF
CDR3 DNA: TGTGCCAGCAGCCAAGTGTTCGACGGACTCTCTGGAAACACCATATATTTT
J gene: TRBJ1-3
V gene: TRBV14
D gene: .
clone size: .

CDR3 protein: CATSAAKRTSLETQYF
CDR3 DNA: TGTGCCACCAGCGCAGCGAAGAGGACTAGCCTAGAGACCCAGTACTTC
J gene: TRBJ2-5
V gene: TRBV15
D gene: TRBD2
clone size: .

CDR3 protein: CASSDGSRGRGYTF
CDR3 DNA: TGCGCCAGCAGCGACGGGTCCAGGGGGCGAGGCTACACCTTC
J gene: TRBJ1-2
V gene: TRBV5-1
D gene: TRBD1
clone size: .

CDR3 protein: CASSRVGRGAYNEQFF
CDR3 DNA: TGTGCCAGCAGCCGCGTCGGACGGGGTGCCTACAATGAGCAGTTCTTC
J gene: TRBJ2-1
V gene: TRBV7-2
D gene: .
clone size: .

CDR3 protein: CASSSPPAGASYEQYF
CDR3 DNA: TGTGCCAGCAGCTCGCCCCCAGCGGGTGCTTCCTACGAGCAGTACTTC
J gene: TRBJ2-7
V gene: TRBV13
D gene: .
clone size: .

CDR3 protein: CASGASGYNEQFF
CDR3 DNA: TGTGCCTCTGGGGCTAGCGGATACAATGAGCAGTTCTTC
J gene: TRBJ2-1
V gene: TRBV30
D gene: TRBD2
clone size: .

CDR3 protein: CASSLLQGTEAFF
CDR3 DNA: TGTGCCAGCAGCTTATTACAGGGCACTGAAGCTTTCTTT
J gene: TRBJ1-1
V gene: TRBV7-6
D gene: .
clone size: .

CDR3 protein: CASNSTELPRTFF
CDR3 DNA: TGTGCCAGCAACTCCACAGAGCTCCCCCGAACTTTCTTT
J gene: TRBJ1-1
V gene: TRBV7-2
D gene: .
clone size: .

CDR3 protein: CASSKGRGLSGGDYGYTF
CDR3 DNA: TGTGCCAGCAGCAAAGGAAGGGGTTTATCGGGGGGAGACTATGGCTACACCTTC
J gene: TRBJ1-2
V gene: TRBV21-1
D gene: .
clone size: once

CDR3 protein: CASSSPAGGSYNEQFF
CDR3 DNA: TGTGCCAGCAGCTCCCCTGCGGGAGGCTCCTACAATGAGCAGTTCTTC
J gene: TRBJ2-1
V gene: TRBV11-2
D gene: TRBD2
clone size: few

CDR3 protein: CASRRTEMNTEAFF
CDR3 DNA: TGTGCCAGCAGAAGGACAGAGATGAACACTGAAGCTTTCTTT
J gene: TRBJ1-1
V gene: TRBV6-6
D gene: .
clone size: .

CDR3 protein: CASSFQRGANTGELFF
CDR3 DNA: TGTGCCAGCAGCTTTCAGCGGGGGGCGAACACCGGGGAGCTGTTTTTT
J gene: TRBJ2-2
V gene: TRBV5-4
D gene: TRBD2
clone size: .

CDR3 protein: CASSLVRPGGYTF
CDR3 DNA: TGTGCCAGCAGCTTAGTCCGCCCCGGTGGCTACACCTTC
J gene: TRBJ1-2
V gene: TRBV11-2
D gene: .
clone size: once

CDR3 protein: CASSHLRDRVIYEQYF
CDR3 DNA: TGTGCCAGCAGCCATCTCCGGGACAGGGTAATCTACGAGCAGTACTTC
J gene: TRBJ2-7
V gene: TRBV5-6
D gene: TRBD1
clone size: .

CDR3 protein: CASSVRDRGPSNQPQHF
CDR3 DNA: TGCGCCAGCAGCGTTAGGGACAGGGGCCCTTCTAATCAGCCCCAGCATTTT
J gene: TRBJ1-5
V gene: TRBV4-1
D gene: TRBD1
clone size: .

CDR3 protein: CASSQGFGETQYF
CDR3 DNA: TGTGCCAGCAGCCAGGGGTTTGGGGAGACCCAGTACTTC
J gene: TRBJ2-5
V gene: TRBV7-3
D gene: .
clone size: .

CDR3 protein: CASGLAGGIETQYF
CDR3 DNA: TGTGCCAGCGGGCTAGCGGGGGGAATCGAGACCCAGTACTTC
J gene: TRBJ2-5
V gene: TRBV27
D gene: TRBD2
clone size: once

CDR3 protein: CASSGQGRGNTIYF
CDR3 DNA: TGTGCCAGTAGTGGACAGGGGAGGGGAAACACCATATATTTT
J gene: TRBJ1-3
V gene: TRBV19
D gene: TRBD1
clone size: .

CDR3 protein: CASSVRDSRSPLHF
CDR3 DNA: TGTGCCAGCAGCGTCCGGGACTCCAGATCACCCCTCCACTTT
J gene: TRBJ1-6
V gene: TRBV6-5
D gene: .
clone size: .

CDR3 protein: CASSLASGLRSYEQYF
CDR3 DNA: TGTGCCAGCAGCTTGGCGAGCGGGCTTAGATCCTACGAGCAGTACTTC
J gene: TRBJ2-7
V gene: TRBV5-6
D gene: .
clone size: .